One TCR beta chain is described in this entry. Depth targeted 1 in 200,000 to 1 in 1 million T cells, averaging 10x coverage per clonotype. Produced via immunoSEQ multiplex PCR; TCRdb's table is partial and in-frame only. The sample holds about 49,000 clones, around half seen once. The data originate from a study of cytotoxic CD8 clonotypes in ibrutinib-treated CLL. The wider study: Sequencing produced an average of about 250,000 productive templates and tens of thousands of productive rearrangements per sample.

The CDR3 consists of 17 residues. Germline values: CDR1 LGHNA, CDR2 YNFKEQ. With 1 base clipped from V and 7 bases from J, the junction kept 16 bases outside the gene matches. This TCR came from a human donor with chronic lymphocytic leukemia. The V gene is TRBV4-2, the J gene TRBJ2-7; 7 bases line up with TRBD1. The material sequenced was PBMCs, taken after 12 months of ibrutinib treatment. The CDR3 DNA is TGTGCCAGCAGCCAAGTCCAAGGGTCAGGGGGTAGTTCAGAGCAGTACTTC. It is translated as CASSQVQGSGGSSEQYF.